A selection of T cell receptor beta chains follows, all from one sample in a study of PD-L1 blockade in urothelial cancer. Generated by immunoSEQ multiplex PCR, the TCRdb table keeps only in-frame clones and is missing some. Altogether 60,000 to 85,000 clones are present, 87% being singletons, with the ten largest covering roughly 5.2%. Sequencing used PBMCs, obtained around atezolizumab (anti-PD-L1) treatment. These receptors all stem from a woman aged 65 to 85 with urothelial cancer. Each CDR3 is given with its conserved first and last residue. Fields, in order: J gene, clone size, D gene, V gene, CDR3 DNA, CDR3 protein. The D gene is left open where the match is weak. A row's size may be missing; if present it is once, few, many or a size class.

J: TRBJ2-1; size: -; D: TRBD2; V: TRBV5-1; DNA: TGCGCCAGCAGCTTGGCTCGGGCTAGCGGGAGGAGTGAGCAGTTCTTC; CDR3: CASSLARASGRSEQFF
J: TRBJ1-5; size: -; D: -; V: TRBV7-9; DNA: TGTGCCAGCAGCTTAGGACAGGGCAATCAGCCCCAGCATTTT; CDR3: CASSLGQGNQPQHF
J: TRBJ1-6; size: -; D: -; V: TRBV5-8; DNA: TGTGCCAGCAGCTTGGAGTTGGGGGCGGTCTATAATTCACCCCTCCACTTT; CDR3: CASSLELGAVYNSPLHF
J: TRBJ2-5; size: -; D: -; V: TRBV2; DNA: TGTGCCAGCAGTGAAATTACTAGCTGGGAGACCCAGTACTTC; CDR3: CASSEITSWETQYF
J: TRBJ2-5; size: -; D: -; V: TRBV27; DNA: TGTGCCAGCAGTCCGAGGGGGCAAGAGACCCAGTACTTC; CDR3: CASSPRGQETQYF
J: TRBJ1-2; size: -; D: -; V: TRBV6-5; DNA: TGTGCCAGCAGTCAATCAGGGACTAACTATGGCTACACCTTC; CDR3: CASSQSGTNYGYTF
J: TRBJ2-7; size: -; D: -; V: TRBV11-2; DNA: TGTGCCAGCAGCTTTAATCAGGGTGGCTACGAGCAGTACTTC; CDR3: CASSFNQGGYEQYF
J: TRBJ2-7; size: -; D: TRBD1; V: TRBV15; DNA: TGTGCCACCAGCAGAGTTGGAAGGACAGGAGCCGGTCAGTACTTC; CDR3: CATSRVGRTGAGQYF
J: TRBJ2-3; size: -; D: -; V: TRBV4-3; DNA: TGCGCCAGCAGCCAAGAAAGAGCGGGCCTCACAGATACGCAGTATTTT; CDR3: CASSQERAGLTDTQYF
J: TRBJ2-5; size: -; D: -; V: TRBV18; DNA: TGTGCCAGCTCACCATTTTCTGGCGGGAACCAAGAGACCCAGTACTTC; CDR3: CASSPFSGGNQETQYF
J: TRBJ2-1; size: -; D: TRBD1; V: TRBV29-1; DNA: TGCAGCGTTGAATTCGGGACAGGGGGCAATGAGCAGTTCTTC; CDR3: CSVEFGTGGNEQFF
J: TRBJ2-2; size: -; D: -; V: TRBV6-1; DNA: TGTGCCAGCAGGGGGCTGTGGAACACCGGGGAGCTGTTTTTT; CDR3: CASRGLWNTGELFF
J: TRBJ1-2; size: -; D: TRBD1; V: TRBV5-1; DNA: TGCGCCAGCAGCTTTGGGACAGGGGATAACTATGGCTACACCTTC; CDR3: CASSFGTGDNYGYTF
J: TRBJ2-4; size: -; D: -; V: TRBV5-1; DNA: TGCGCCAGCAGCTTGCGAGACAGAAAAAACATTCAGTACTTC; CDR3: CASSLRDRKNIQYF
J: TRBJ1-1; size: -; D: -; V: TRBV4-3; DNA: TGCGCCAGCAGCCAAGATTTGGACAGATGGAACACTGAAGCTTTCTTT; CDR3: CASSQDLDRWNTEAFF
J: TRBJ1-1; size: once; D: -; V: TRBV19; DNA: TGTGCCAGTAGTATTTCGCCGGAGATGAACACTGAAGCTTTCTTT; CDR3: CASSISPEMNTEAFF
J: TRBJ1-5; size: once; D: TRBD1; V: TRBV2; DNA: TGTGCCAGCAGTCAACTGACAGGGCTTAGCAATCAGCCCCAGCATTTT; CDR3: CASSQLTGLSNQPQHF